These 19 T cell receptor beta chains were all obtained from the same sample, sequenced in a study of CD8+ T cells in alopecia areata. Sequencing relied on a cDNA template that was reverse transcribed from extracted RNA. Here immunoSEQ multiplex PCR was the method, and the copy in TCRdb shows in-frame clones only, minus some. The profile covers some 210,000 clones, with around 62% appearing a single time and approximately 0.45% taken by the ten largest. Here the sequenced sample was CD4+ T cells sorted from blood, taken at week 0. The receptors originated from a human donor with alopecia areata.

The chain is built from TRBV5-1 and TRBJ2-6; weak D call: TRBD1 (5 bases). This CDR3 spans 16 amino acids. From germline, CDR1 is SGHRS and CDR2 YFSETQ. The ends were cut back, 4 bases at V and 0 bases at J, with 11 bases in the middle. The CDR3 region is CASSRTTSSGANVLTF. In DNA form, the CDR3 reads TGCGCCAGCAGCCGGACAACCAGCTCTGGGGCCAACGTCCTGACTTTC.

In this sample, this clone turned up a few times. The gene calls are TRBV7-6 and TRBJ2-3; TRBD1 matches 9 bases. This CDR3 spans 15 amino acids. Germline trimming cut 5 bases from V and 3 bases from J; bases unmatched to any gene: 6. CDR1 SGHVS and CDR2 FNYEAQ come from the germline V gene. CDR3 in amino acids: CASSRGGQGTDTQYF. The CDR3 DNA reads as TGTGCCAGCAGCCGAGGGGGACAGGGTACAGATACGCAGTATTTT. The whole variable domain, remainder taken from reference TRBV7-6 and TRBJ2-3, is GAGVSQSPRYKVTKRGQDVALRCDPISGHVSLYWYRQALGQGPEFLTYFNYEAQQDKSGLPNDRFSAERPEGSISTLTIQRTEQRDSAMYRCASSRGGQGTDTQYFGPGTRLTVL.

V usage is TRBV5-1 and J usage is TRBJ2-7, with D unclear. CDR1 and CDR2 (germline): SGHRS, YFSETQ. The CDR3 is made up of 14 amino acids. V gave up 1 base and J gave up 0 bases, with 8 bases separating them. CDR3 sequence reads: CASSLTGDSYEQYF. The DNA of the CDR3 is TGCGCCAGCAGCTTGACGGGCGACTCCTACGAGCAGTACTTC.

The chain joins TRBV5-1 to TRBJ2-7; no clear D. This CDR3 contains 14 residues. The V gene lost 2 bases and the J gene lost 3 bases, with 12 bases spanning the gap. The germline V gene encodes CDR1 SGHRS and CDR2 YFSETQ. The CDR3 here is CASSLQSSSYEQYF. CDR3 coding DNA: TGCGCCAGCAGCTTACAGTCTAGTAGCTACGAGCAGTACTTC.

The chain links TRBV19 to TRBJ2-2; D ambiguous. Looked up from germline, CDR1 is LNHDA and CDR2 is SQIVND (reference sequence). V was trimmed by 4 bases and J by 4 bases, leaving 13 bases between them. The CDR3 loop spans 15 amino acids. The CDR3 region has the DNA TGTGCCAGTAGTACCCCAGGACGGGTCACCGGGGAGCTGTTTTTT. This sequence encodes CASSTPGRVTGELFF.

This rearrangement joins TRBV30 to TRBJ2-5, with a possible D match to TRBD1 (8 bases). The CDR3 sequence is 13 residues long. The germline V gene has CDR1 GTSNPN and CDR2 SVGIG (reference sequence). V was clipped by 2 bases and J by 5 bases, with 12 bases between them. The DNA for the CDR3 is TGTGCCTGGAGTACACAGGGGGGGGAGACCCAGTACTTC. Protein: CAWSTQGGETQYF.

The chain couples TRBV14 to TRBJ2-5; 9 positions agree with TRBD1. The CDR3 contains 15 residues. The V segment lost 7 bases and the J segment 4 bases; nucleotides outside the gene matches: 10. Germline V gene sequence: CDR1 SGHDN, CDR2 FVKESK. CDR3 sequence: CASTLGTGPRETQYF. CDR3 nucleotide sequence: TGTGCCAGCACTCTCGGGACAGGGCCTAGAGAGACCCAGTACTTC.

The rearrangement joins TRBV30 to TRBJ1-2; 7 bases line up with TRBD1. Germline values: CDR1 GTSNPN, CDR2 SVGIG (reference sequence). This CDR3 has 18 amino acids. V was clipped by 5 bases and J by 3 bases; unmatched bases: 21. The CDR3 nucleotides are TGTGCCTGGGCAACCTACGTCGACAGGGTTGCTTGGGACTATGGCTACACCTTC. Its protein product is CAWATYVDRVAWDYGYTF.

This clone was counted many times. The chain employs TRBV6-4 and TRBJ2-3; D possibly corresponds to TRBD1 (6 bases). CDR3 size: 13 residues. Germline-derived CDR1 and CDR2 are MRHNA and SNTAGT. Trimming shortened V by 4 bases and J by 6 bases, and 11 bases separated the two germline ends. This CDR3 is CASSATGPDTQYF. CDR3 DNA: TGTGCCAGCAGTGCAACAGGGCCGGATACGCAGTATTTT.

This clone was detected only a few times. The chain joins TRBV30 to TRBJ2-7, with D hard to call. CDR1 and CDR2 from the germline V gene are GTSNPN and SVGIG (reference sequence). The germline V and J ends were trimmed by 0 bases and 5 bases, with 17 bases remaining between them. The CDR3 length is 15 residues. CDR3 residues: CAWSVRAPPVDEQYF. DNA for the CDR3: TGTGCCTGGAGTGTACGGGCCCCTCCGGTCGACGAGCAGTACTTC.

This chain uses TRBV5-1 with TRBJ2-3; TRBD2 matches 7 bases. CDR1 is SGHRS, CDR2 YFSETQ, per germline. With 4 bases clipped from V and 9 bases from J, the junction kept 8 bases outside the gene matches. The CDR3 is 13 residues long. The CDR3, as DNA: TGCGCCAGCAGCCTTCTGCTAGCGGAGACGCAGTATTTT. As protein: CASSLLLAETQYF. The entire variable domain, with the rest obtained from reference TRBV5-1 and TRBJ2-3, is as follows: KAGVTQTPRYLIKTRGQQVTLSCSPISGHRSVSWYQQTPGQGLQFLFEYFSETQRNKGNFPGRFSGRQFSNSRSEMNVSTLELGDSALYLCASSLLLAETQYFGPGTRLTVL.

The CDR3 DNA is TGTGCCTGGGGGGGAGGAAAGACTGAAGCTTTCTTT. Its translation: CAWGGGKTEAFF. The rearrangement links TRBV30 to TRBJ1-1; possible D gene TRBD1, 5 bases. This CDR3 is 12 amino acids long. Germline lookup yields CDR1 GTSNPN and CDR2 SVGIG (reference sequence). Trimming shortened V by 5 bases and J by 5 bases, and 12 bases separated the two germline ends.

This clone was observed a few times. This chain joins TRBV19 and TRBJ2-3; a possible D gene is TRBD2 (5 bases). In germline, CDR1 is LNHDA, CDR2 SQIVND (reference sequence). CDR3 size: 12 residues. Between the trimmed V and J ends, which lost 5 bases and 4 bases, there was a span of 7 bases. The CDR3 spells CASSSEADTQYF. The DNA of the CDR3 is TGTGCCAGTAGTTCGGAGGCAGATACGCAGTATTTT.

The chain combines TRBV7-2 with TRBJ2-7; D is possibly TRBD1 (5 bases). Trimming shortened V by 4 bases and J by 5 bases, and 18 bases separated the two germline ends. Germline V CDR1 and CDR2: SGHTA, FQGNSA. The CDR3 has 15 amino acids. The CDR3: CASSSQDALGHEQYF. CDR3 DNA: TGTGCCAGCAGCTCCCAGGACGCCTTGGGGCACGAGCAGTACTTC.

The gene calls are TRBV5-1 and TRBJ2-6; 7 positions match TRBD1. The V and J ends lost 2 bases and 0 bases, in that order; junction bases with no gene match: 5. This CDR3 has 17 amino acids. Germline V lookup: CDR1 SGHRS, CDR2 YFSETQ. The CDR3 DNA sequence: TGCGCCAGCAGCTTACCGGGACAGAGCTCTGGGGCCAACGTCCTGACTTTC. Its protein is CASSLPGQSSGANVLTF.

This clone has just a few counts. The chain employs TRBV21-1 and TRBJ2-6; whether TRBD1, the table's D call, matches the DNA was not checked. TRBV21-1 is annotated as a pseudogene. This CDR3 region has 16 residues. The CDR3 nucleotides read TGTGCCAGCAGCCCCCAGGGTTGCTCTGGGGCCAACGTCCTGACTTTC. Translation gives CASSPQGCSGANVLTF.

The CDR3 bases are TGTGCCTGGACCCTCGGGGGGTGGGGTTCACCCCTCCACTTT. Its translation: CAWTLGGWGSPLHF. The chain couples TRBV30 to TRBJ1-6; TRBD1 is a possible D gene (5 bases). The ends were cut back, 4 bases at V and 9 bases at J, with 16 bases in the middle. This CDR3 is built from 14 residues. The germline CDR1 and CDR2 sequences are GTSNPN and SVGIG (reference sequence). Looking up the rest from reference TRBV30 and TRBJ1-6 gives the full variable domain: SQTIHQWPATLVQPVGSPLSLECTVEGTSNPNLYWYRQAAGRGLQLLFYSVGIGQISSEVPQNLSASRPQDRQFILSSKKLLLSDSGFYLCAWTLGGWGSPLHFGNGTRLTVT.

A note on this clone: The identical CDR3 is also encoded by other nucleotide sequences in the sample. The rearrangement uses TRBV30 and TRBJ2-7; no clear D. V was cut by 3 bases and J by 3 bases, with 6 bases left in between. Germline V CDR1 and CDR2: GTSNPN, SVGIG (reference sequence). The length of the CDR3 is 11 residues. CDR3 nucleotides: TGTGCCTGGAGCGTTCGCTACGAGCAGTACTTC. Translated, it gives CAWSVRYEQYF. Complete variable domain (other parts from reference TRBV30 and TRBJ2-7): SQTIHQWPATLVQPVGSPLSLECTVEGTSNPNLYWYRQAAGRGLQLLFYSVGIGQISSEVPQNLSASRPQDRQFILSSKKLLLSDSGFYLCAWSVRYEQYFGPGTRLTVT.

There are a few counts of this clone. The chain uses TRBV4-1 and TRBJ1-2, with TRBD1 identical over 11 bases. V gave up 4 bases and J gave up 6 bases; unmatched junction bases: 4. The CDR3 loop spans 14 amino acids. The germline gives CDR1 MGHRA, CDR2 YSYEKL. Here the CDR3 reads CASSLRTGGHGYTF. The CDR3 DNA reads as TGCGCCAGCAGCCTTCGGACAGGGGGCCATGGCTACACCTTC.